This T cell receptor (beta chain) was captured in a study of early T cells in non-severe SARS-CoV-2 infection. Study outcomes and limitations: Sequences matched to VDJdb favored anti-spike CD8 responses, while private and CD4 specificities were missed.

One entry per CDR3 protein results from TCRdb running MiXCR on the 5' RACE reads. This table has about 60,000 distinct CDR3 sequences, roughly 12% appearing once. This clonotype has a handful of counts. Its target is unknown. The material sequenced was whole blood. The receptor was derived from an adult who was a healthcare worker with PCR-confirmed SARS-CoV-2 infection or an uninfected control (not recorded which).

The CDR3 sequence: CASSQRTSNQPQHF. The CDR3 DNA reads TGTGCCAGTAGCCAAAGAACGAGCAATCAGCCCCAGCATTTT. The chain links TRBV19 to TRBJ1-5; D is uncertain. V shed 6 bases and J shed 1 base, with 10 bases lying between them. There are 14 residues in the CDR3. Germline lookup yields CDR1 LNHDA and CDR2 SQIVND (reference sequence).